This is a list of T cell receptor beta chains from one sample in a study of T cell responses to AZD1222 COVID-19 vaccine. Libraries were prepared by immunoSEQ multiplex PCR; TCRdb keeps only in-frame clonotypes and omits some of them. The sample contains some 150,000 clones, over 75% of which appear only once. Sequenced here: peripheral blood, sampled 28 days after the second dose of the MenACWY control vaccine. The receptors shown here come from an adult who received the MenACWY meningococcal vaccine as a control. Both conserved end residues are part of each CDR3. Fields, in order: J gene, clone size, V gene, D gene, CDR3 DNA, CDR3 protein. A D gene is named only where the DNA matches it firmly. Some rows have no size entry. The others give once, few or many, or a class for an expanded clone.

TRBJ2-7	.	TRBV11-3	.	TGTGCCAGCAGATTCAGGGAGTCCGAGCAGTACTTC	CASRFRESEQYF
TRBJ2-7	.	TRBV6-6	TRBD2	TGTGCCAGCAGGCCGGGGGGGAACGAGCAGTACTTC	CASRPGGNEQYF
TRBJ1-1	.	TRBV4-2	.	TGTGCCAGCAGCCAAGAGGATCTCCGGAACACTGAAGCTTTCTTT	CASSQEDLRNTEAFF
TRBJ1-1	few	TRBV23-1	.	TGCGCCAGCGGGTCGGTCGGGGGGTACCCCTTGGGTCCTGAAGCTTTCTTT	CASGSVGGYPLGPEAFF
TRBJ2-1	once	TRBV9	TRBD1	TGTGCCAGCAGCGCGACAGGGGGGCCCTACAATGAGCAGTTCTTC	CASSATGGPYNEQFF
TRBJ2-7	.	TRBV11-1	.	TGTGCCAGCAGCGTACCGGGGCCCTATTACGAGCAGTACTTC	CASSVPGPYYEQYF
TRBJ2-5	.	TRBV18	TRBD1	TGTGCCAGCTCACCACCGGGACAGGGAAGGCAGACCCAGTACTTC	CASSPPGQGRQTQYF
TRBJ1-5	.	TRBV28	.	TGTGCCAGCGTCTCCATTGGTCAGCCCCAGCATTTT	CASVSIGQPQHF
TRBJ2-6	.	TRBV28	.	TGTGCCAGCAGCCCAGGTGGGGCCAACGTCCTGACTTTC	CASSPGGANVLTF
TRBJ2-5	.	TRBV9	TRBD1	TGTGCCAGCAGCTACGGACAGGGACAAGAGACCCAGTACTTC	CASSYGQGQETQYF
TRBJ2-7	.	TRBV7-2	TRBD2	TGTGCCAGCAGCTTCGGACTAGCGGGAGGCGAGCAGTACTTC	CASSFGLAGGEQYF
TRBJ1-1	.	TRBV6-6	.	TGTGCCAGCAGGGCAGGGAGGGAGACTGAAGCTTTCTTT	CASRAGRETEAFF
TRBJ1-2	.	TRBV29-1	.	TGCAGCGTTGAGGTTAGGGTCGGCTACACCTTC	CSVEVRVGYTF
TRBJ2-2	.	TRBV11-2	.	TGTGCCAGCAGCGCAGAGGGACGGTACACCGGGGAGCTGTTTTTT	CASSAEGRYTGELFF
TRBJ2-1	.	TRBV5-1	TRBD2	TGCGCCAGCAGCTTGTCAACTAGCGGAGCCGGCGGTGAGCAGTTCTTC	CASSLSTSGAGGEQFF
TRBJ1-6	.	TRBV4-1	TRBD1	TGCGCCAGCAGCCGGGGACAGGGCGATAATTCACCCCTCCACTTT	CASSRGQGDNSPLHF
TRBJ1-4	.	TRBV5-1	.	TGCGCCAGCAGCGAGGGAAGGTTGAATGAAAAACTGTTTTTT	CASSEGRLNEKLFF
TRBJ2-7	.	TRBV10-3	.	TGTGCCATCAGTGAGTCTGACAGCTCCTACGAGCAGTACTTC	CAISESDSSYEQYF
TRBJ1-1	.	TRBV18	.	TGTGCCAGCTCACCGATCAGCGGGCAGGGGAACACTGAAGCTTTCTTT	CASSPISGQGNTEAFF
TRBJ1-3	.	TRBV3-1/TRBV3-2	.	TGTGCCAGCAGCCAAGGCGGACGGGGAAACACCATATATTTT	CASSQGGRGNTIYF